This T cell receptor (beta chain) was recorded in a study of T-cell reconstitution after alpha-beta-depleted transplantation in children. The TCRbeta library was prepared with unique molecular identifiers. One entry per CDR3 protein, called by TCRdb with MiXCR from the PCR reads. The sample shows about 120,000 distinct CDR3 sequences, under 25% of them seen only once. General study points: At day 60, the high TCRbeta diversity found in some patients originated from recipient T cells and thymic progenitors that had survived.

To note about this clonotype: Its target is not known.

This TCR was sampled from a male patient between 2 and 15 years old who had a stem cell transplant for chronic granulomatous disease, so the T cells may come from the graft donor. Sample: PBMCs, mostly from graft donor cells, taken 180 days after TCRalphabeta/CD19-depleted stem cell transplant.

The CDR3: CSASASTSTDTQYF. The CDR3 DNA reads TGCAGTGCTTCGGCCAGCACTAGCACAGATACGCAGTATTTT. The rearrangement links TRBV20-1 to TRBJ2-3; D not resolved. Trimming removed 5 bases at V and 0 bases at J, with 12 bases between. The CDR3 length is 14 residues. CDR1 and CDR2 from the germline V gene are DFQATT and SNEGSKA (reference sequence).